The rows below give T cell receptor beta chains drawn from one sample of a study of control samples from healthy donors and cancer patients. Repertoires were generated with immunoSEQ multiplex PCR, while TCRdb's copy carries only in-frame clones and drops some. The sample lists 80,000 to 100,000 clones; roughly 92% were seen once. Sequenced input: blood. The receptors originated from a human donor in good health. The donor label of this sample is uncertain. CDR3s include the opening cysteine and the closing phenylalanine or tryptophan. The D gene is left open where the match is weak. Only part of the rows carry a size: once, few, many, or a class if the clone is expanded.

d_call	clone_size	v_call	j_call	cdr3_nt	cdr3_aa
NA	NA	TRBV5-4	TRBJ2-1	TGTGCCAGCAGCTTGGACGACGGACTCTACAATGAGCAGTTCTTC	CASSLDDGLYNEQFF
NA	NA	TRBV11-2	TRBJ1-4	TGTGCCAGCAGCCACCTTTCCCAGGGCCTTAATGAAAAACTGTTTTTT	CASSHLSQGLNEKLFF
TRBD1	NA	TRBV18	TRBJ2-5	TGTGCCAGCTCCGGGACAGTCCAAGAGACCCAGTACTTC	CASSGTVQETQYF
NA	NA	TRBV5-1	TRBJ2-2	TGCGCCAGCAGTTCGGGACTTTTCACCGGGGAGCTGTTTTTT	CASSSGLFTGELFF
NA	NA	TRBV4-3	TRBJ1-6	TGCGCCAGCAGCCAAGATTTGTCCCTATTTAATTATAATTCACCCCTCCACTTT	CASSQDLSLFNYNSPLHF
NA	once	TRBV19	TRBJ1-3	TGTGCCACCAAACCAGGCCTGTGGGGCGACTCTGGAAACACCATATATTTT	CATKPGLWGDSGNTIYF
NA	NA	TRBV19	TRBJ1-2	TGTGCCAGTAGTATTGCGACAGTTGGCTATGGCTACACCTTC	CASSIATVGYGYTF
TRBD2	NA	TRBV6-2/TRBV6-3	TRBJ2-3	TGTGCCAGCAGTACCCCGTTTAGGCGGGGGGGGGACACAGATACGCAGTATTTT	CASSTPFRRGGDTDTQYF
NA	NA	TRBV2	TRBJ1-5	TGTGCCAGCAGCTCGAGACAGAGGGGGAATCAGCCCCAGCATTTT	CASSSRQRGNQPQHF
NA	NA	TRBV6-5	TRBJ1-5	TGTGCCAGCAGCAGCGGACAGCGTAATCAGCCCCAGCATTTT	CASSSGQRNQPQHF
NA	NA	TRBV2	TRBJ2-3	TGTGCCAGCAGGGGGGAGGTCACAGATACGCAGTATTTT	CASRGEVTDTQYF
TRBD2	NA	TRBV2	TRBJ2-1	TGTGCCAGCAGCCTGGGTAGCGGGGAATACAATGAGCAGTTCTTC	CASSLGSGEYNEQFF
NA	NA	TRBV10-2	TRBJ2-7	TGCGCCAGCAGTGAGTCCGGGGGCTACGAGCAGTACTTC	CASSESGGYEQYF
TRBD2	NA	TRBV24-1	TRBJ2-1	TGTGCCACCAGTGATTTGGCCCCGGGACTAGCGGGGAAAAATGAGCAGTTCTTC	CATSDLAPGLAGKNEQFF
TRBD1	NA	TRBV7-2	TRBJ2-2	TGTGCCAGCAAAAGGACAGGGAACACCGGGGAGCTGTTTTTT	CASKRTGNTGELFF
NA	NA	TRBV12-3/TRBV12-4	TRBJ1-5	TGTGCCAGCAGTTTTGACCCCAGGCAGCCCCAGCATTTT	CASSFDPRQPQHF
TRBD2	NA	TRBV10-3	TRBJ2-5	TGTGCCATCAGTGACCCGCGGGGGGGTATCTTGGCCCAGTACTTC	CAISDPRGGILAQYF
NA	NA	TRBV28	TRBJ2-7	TGTGCCAGCAGCTCCCCTCCCAGGACAGCCAACTACGAGCAGTACTTC	CASSSPPRTANYEQYF
NA	NA	TRBV2	TRBJ1-4	TGTGCCAGCATGGACCGGGGAAGGGAAAAACTGTTTTTT	CASMDRGREKLFF
TRBD1	NA	TRBV5-8	TRBJ1-2	TGTGCCATTGTATTGGACAGGGATTATGGCTACACCTTC	CAIVLDRDYGYTF
NA	NA	TRBV2	TRBJ1-5	TGTGCCAGCAGTGGTGGAGGGATGAGAAGCAATCAGCCCCAGCATTTT	CASSGGGMRSNQPQHF